This T cell receptor beta chain was captured in a study of T cells after yellow fever vaccination. Of note for this clonotype: Its antigen is unknown.

The V and J ends lost 4 bases and 4 bases respectively, with 10 bases between them. This CDR3 comprises 13 residues. TCRdb passed the 5' RACE reads through MiXCR, listing each CDR3 protein once. Of hundreds of thousands of distinct CDR3 sequences in the sample, 13% were seen once. Findings and limits, study-wide: Post-booster reappearance was seen for most primary-vaccination clones (around 96% CD4, roughly 91% CD8).

This sequence originates from a young man who received the YFV17D yellow fever vaccine. The sequencing here drew on PBMCs, taken on the day of the yellow fever booster vaccination. V usage is TRBV12-3 or TRBV12-4 and J usage is TRBJ2-5, with D possibly TRBD2 on 5 matching bases. CDR3 coding DNA: TGTGCCAGCAGTTCCAGGAGGATAGAGACCCAGTACTTC. This sequence encodes CASSSRRIETQYF.